The entry that follows covers one T cell receptor (beta chain) sequence. Its antigen remains unknown. Time point reported: week 23, last vaccination. A single vaccine dose contained 300 ug of mutant IDH1 20-mer peptide, and topical imiquimod was used with it. The record originates from a study of a mutant IDH1 vaccine in newly diagnosed glioma. As for the study in general: Administration of eight vaccinations to patients took place in weeks 1, 3, 5, 7, 11, 15, 19, 23. Treated patients had a mean age of 40.4 years and a roughly 62% male, around 38% female split. Earlier care involved radiotherapy, temozolomide, or both, and the majority received both.

The CDR3 contains 13 residues. With 6 bases removed from V and 4 bases from J, the gap between germline ends came to 12 bases. CDR1 WSHSY and CDR2 SAAADI come from the germline V gene. TCRdb keeps only in-frame clones here, not all; method: immunoSEQ multiplex PCR. Among tens of thousands of clones, around 87% were seen once, and the ten largest hold around 1.5%. The chain links TRBV10-2 to TRBJ1-1; tentatively, D is TRBD1 (6 bases). The sample here was PBMCs, taken from a glioma patient whose treatment included an IDH1 peptide vaccine. This sequence originates from a man aged 35 to 55 with glioma. DNA of the CDR3: TGCGCCAGCAGGAAGGTAGGGGGCACTGAAGCTTTCTTT. The encoded protein is CASRKVGGTEAFF.